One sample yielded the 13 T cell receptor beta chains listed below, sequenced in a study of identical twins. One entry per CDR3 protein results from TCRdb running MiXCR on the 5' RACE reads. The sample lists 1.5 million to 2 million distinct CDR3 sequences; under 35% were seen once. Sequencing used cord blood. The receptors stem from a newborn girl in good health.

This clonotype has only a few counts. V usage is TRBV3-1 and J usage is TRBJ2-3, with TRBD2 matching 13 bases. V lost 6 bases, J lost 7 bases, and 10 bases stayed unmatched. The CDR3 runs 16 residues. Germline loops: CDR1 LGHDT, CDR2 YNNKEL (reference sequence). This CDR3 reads CASSRTSGRVANTQYF. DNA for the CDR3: TGTGCCAGCAGTCGAACTAGCGGGAGGGTAGCAAATACGCAGTATTTT.

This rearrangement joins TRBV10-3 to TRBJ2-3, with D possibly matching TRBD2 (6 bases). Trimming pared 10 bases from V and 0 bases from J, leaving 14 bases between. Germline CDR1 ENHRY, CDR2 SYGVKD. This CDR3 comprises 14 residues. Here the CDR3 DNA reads TGTGCCACCCAAGCGACTAGGAGCACAGATACGCAGTATTTT. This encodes CATQATRSTDTQYF.

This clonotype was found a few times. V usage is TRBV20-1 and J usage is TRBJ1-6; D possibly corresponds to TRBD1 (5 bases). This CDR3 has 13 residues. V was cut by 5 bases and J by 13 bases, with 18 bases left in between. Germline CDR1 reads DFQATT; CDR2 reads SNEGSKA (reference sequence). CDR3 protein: CSALAQDWDPLHF. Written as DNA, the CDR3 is TGCAGTGCTCTAGCCCAGGACTGGGACCCCCTCCACTTT.

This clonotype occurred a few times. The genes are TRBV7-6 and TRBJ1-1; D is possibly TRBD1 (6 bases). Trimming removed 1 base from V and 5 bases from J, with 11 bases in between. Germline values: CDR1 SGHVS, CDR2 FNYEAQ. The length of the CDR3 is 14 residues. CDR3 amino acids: CASSLEGTRTEAFF. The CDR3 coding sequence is TGTGCCAGCAGCTTAGAAGGGACAAGGACTGAAGCTTTCTTT.

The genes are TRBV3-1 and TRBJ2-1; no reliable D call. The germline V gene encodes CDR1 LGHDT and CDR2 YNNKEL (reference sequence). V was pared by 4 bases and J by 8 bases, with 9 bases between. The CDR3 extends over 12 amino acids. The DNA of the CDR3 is TGTGCCAGCAGCCCCTCGATGGATGAGCAGTTCTTC. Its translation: CASSPSMDEQFF.

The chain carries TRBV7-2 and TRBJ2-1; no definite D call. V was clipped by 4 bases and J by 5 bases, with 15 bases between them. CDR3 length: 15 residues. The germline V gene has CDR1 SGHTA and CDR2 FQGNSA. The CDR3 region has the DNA TGTGCCAGCAGCTCCCGCGACTTATACGACAATGAGCAGTTCTTC. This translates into CASSSRDLYDNEQFF.

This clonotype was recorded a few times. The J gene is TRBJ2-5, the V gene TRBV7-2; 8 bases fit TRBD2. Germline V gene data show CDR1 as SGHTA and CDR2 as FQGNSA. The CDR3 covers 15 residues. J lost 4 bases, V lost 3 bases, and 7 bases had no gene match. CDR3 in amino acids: CASSFGHSGAETQYF. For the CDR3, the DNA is TGTGCCAGCAGCTTCGGTCATAGCGGGGCAGAGACCCAGTACTTC.

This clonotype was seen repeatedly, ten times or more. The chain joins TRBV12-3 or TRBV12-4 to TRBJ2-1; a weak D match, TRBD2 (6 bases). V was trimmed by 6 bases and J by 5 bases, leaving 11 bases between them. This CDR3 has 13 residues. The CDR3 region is CASSSLADNEQFF. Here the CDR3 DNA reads TGTGCCAGCAGCTCACTAGCAGACAATGAGCAGTTCTTC.

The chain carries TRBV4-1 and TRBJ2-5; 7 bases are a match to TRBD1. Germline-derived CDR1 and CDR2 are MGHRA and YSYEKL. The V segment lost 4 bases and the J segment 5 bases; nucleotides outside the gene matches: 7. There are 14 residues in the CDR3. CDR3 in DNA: TGCGCCAGCAGCCCCCTGACAGGGACGGAGACCCAGTACTTC. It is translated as CASSPLTGTETQYF.

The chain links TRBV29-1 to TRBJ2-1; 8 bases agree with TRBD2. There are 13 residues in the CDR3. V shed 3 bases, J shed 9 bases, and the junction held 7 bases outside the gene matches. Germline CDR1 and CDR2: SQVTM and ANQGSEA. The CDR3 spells CSVDEAGAGEQFF. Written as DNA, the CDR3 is TGCAGCGTTGACGAAGCGGGAGCCGGTGAGCAGTTCTTC.

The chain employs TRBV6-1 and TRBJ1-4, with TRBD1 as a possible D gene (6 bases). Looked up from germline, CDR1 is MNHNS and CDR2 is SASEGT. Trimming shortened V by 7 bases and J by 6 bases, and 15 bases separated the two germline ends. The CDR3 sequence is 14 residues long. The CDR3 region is CASNNYGGHEKLFF. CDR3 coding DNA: TGTGCCAGCAATAACTACGGGGGGCATGAAAAACTGTTTTTT.

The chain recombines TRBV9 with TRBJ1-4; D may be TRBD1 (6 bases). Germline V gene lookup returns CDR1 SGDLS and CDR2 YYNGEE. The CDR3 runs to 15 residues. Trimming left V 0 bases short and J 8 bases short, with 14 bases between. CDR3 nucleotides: TGTGCCAGCAGCGTAGGGGGGGGGCGCGGAGAAAAACTGTTTTTT. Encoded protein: CASSVGGGRGEKLFF.

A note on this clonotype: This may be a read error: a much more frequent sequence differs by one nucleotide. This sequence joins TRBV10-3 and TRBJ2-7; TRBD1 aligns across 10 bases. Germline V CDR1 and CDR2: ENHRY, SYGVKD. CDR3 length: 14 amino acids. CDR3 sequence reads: CATSDGQGVYEQYF. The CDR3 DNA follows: TGTGCCACCAGTGACGGACAGGGGGTCTACGAGCAGTACTTC.